This T cell receptor beta chain was sequenced during a study of metastatic and nonmetastatic thyroid tumors. MiXCR re-clonotyped the PCR reads for TCRdb. The repertoire holds 35,000 to 50,000 clones, with roughly 17% as singletons. Each patient went into thyroid surgery without having received any treatment. This clone was observed at least ten times. Sequencing input: tumor tissue. The receptor was derived from a female donor with papillary thyroid cancer or a benign thyroid nodule (not recorded which). Some clones in this sample may be carry-over from other donors' samples.

Here the CDR3 reads CASSPMYRDDNEKLFF. CDR3 coding DNA: TGTGCCAGCAGCCCAATGTACAGGGACGATAATGAAAAACTGTTTTTT. This chain uses TRBV11-2 with TRBJ1-4; tentative D call: TRBD1 (6 bases). V lost 5 bases and J 4 bases, leaving 17 bases between the germline ends. This CDR3 comprises 16 residues. From germline, CDR1 is SGHAT and CDR2 FQNNGV.